The clone carrying this TCR beta chain was recorded once. This sample was included in a study of blood T cell repertoires in COVID-19. Study context: Italy, Spain and the United States were the sources of the convalescent and acute COVID-19 samples. From T cells, B-cell-depleted T cells, or PBMCs came the material, which was cDNA or gDNA.

The assay was immunoSEQ multiplex PCR, and TCRdb's table has in-frame clones only and misses some. This sample carries 250,000 or so clones, 84% of them seen once, and the ten largest clones take 4% to 4.5%. Germline values: CDR1 MNHNY, CDR2 SVGAGI (reference sequence). V was pared by 8 bases and J by 1 base, with 3 bases of the junction left unmatched. This CDR3 region has 14 residues. The specimen was peripheral blood. The receptor was isolated from a man in his fifties with acute or convalescent COVID-19. The rearrangement uses TRBV6-6 and TRBJ1-5; 9 bases match TRBD1. The CDR3 nucleotides read TGTGCCAGCCACAGGGGGCCGAGCAATCAGCCCCAGCATTTT. Encoded protein: CASHRGPSNQPQHF.